This entry is about one T cell receptor (beta chain). Its cognate antigen is unknown. These data originate in a study of cytomegalovirus exposure and HLA in healthy donors. Study in general: Some 80 million unique TCRs from HLA-typed donors were held in an early data release. Whole-study results and caveats: In a later analysis, donors in an Asian-associated ancestry cluster reportedly had fewer N-insertions in productive TCRs than the cohort mean. CMV serostatus was the only immune exposure information that was available.

PCR involved 60 Vbeta and 13 Jbeta primers. Sequencing used immunoSEQ multiplex PCR; TCRdb keeps in-frame clones, though not all of them. The profile shows over 150,000 clones, approximately 76% of them singletons. This TCR came from a woman between 18 and 29 years old in good health and CMV-seropositive. Sequencing was performed on PBMCs.

The CDR3, as DNA: TGTGCCAGCAGTTCCCCGACAGGGCCTAATGAAAAACTGTTTTTT. The encoded protein is CASSSPTGPNEKLFF. This chain uses TRBV2 with TRBJ1-4, with TRBD1 matching over 7 bases. Germline V gives CDR1 SNHLY, CDR2 FYNNEI. There are 15 residues in the CDR3. Trimming at V came to 5 bases and at J to 3 bases, leaving 6 bases not matched to a gene.